This entry lists 22 T cell receptor beta chains sequenced from one sample in a study of blood T cell repertoires in COVID-19. Clones were read by immunoSEQ multiplex PCR, and TCRdb kept only the in-frame ones, dropping some. The sample contains 95,000 to 150,000 clones, 85% of which appear only once. The specimen was peripheral blood. These receptors were obtained from a woman over 75 with acute or convalescent COVID-19.

The genes are TRBV9 and TRBJ2-2, with D perhaps TRBD2 (5 bases). The CDR3 loop spans 15 amino acids. Looked up from germline, CDR1 is SGDLS and CDR2 is YYNGEE. V was pared by 0 bases and J by 3 bases, with 9 bases between. The CDR3 loop is CASSVVGEHTGELFF. CDR3 nucleotides: TGTGCCAGCAGCGTAGTCGGGGAGCACACCGGGGAGCTGTTTTTT.

The rearrangement joins TRBV5-1 to TRBJ1-2, with 7 bases that match TRBD1. CDR1 is SGHRS, CDR2 YFSETQ, per germline. V lost 3 bases and J lost 4; bases outside the gene matches: 3. The CDR3 runs to 13 residues. The CDR3 protein is CASSSGQTYGYTF. The CDR3, as DNA: TGCGCCAGCAGCTCGGGACAGACCTATGGCTACACCTTC.

This clone was detected a few times. The genes are TRBV4-1 and TRBJ1-2, with unresolved D. Trimming pared 1 base from V and 2 bases from J, leaving 11 bases between. The CDR3 spans 15 residues. Germline CDR1 MGHRA, CDR2 YSYEKL. The CDR3 loop is CASSQGGYRNYGYTF. CDR3 nucleotides: TGCGCCAGCAGCCAAGGAGGGTATAGGAACTATGGCTACACCTTC.

The rearrangement joins TRBV28 to TRBJ1-1; D is uncertain. Per germline, CDR1 MDHEN and CDR2 SYDVKM. The CDR3 covers 14 residues. Trimming took 5 bases from V and 0 from J, leaving 10 bases between them. Here the CDR3 reads CASSGPTMNTEAFF. The CDR3, as DNA: TGTGCCAGCAGTGGGCCGACCATGAACACTGAAGCTTTCTTT.

J is TRBJ2-7 and V is TRBV7-9, with 7 bases lining up with TRBD2. Trimming at V came to 3 bases and at J to 2 bases, leaving 7 bases not matched to a gene. CDR3 size: 15 residues. Germline values: CDR1 SEHNR, CDR2 FQNEAQ (reference sequence). The CDR3 nucleotides are TGTGCCAGCAGCTTGTTGGGGGGGGAACCCTACGAGCAGTACTTC. It encodes CASSLLGGEPYEQYF.

This chain joins TRBV6-6 and TRBJ2-3; 9 bases line up with TRBD1. CDR1 is MNHNY and CDR2 is SVGAGI in the germline V gene (reference sequence). V lost 6 bases and J lost 1; bases outside the gene matches: 5. The CDR3 is 15 amino acids. The CDR3 DNA sequence: TGTGCCAGCAGGGGACAGGGTAGGGGCACAGATACGCAGTATTTT. Protein sequence: CASRGQGRGTDTQYF.

The chain uses TRBV2 and TRBJ1-1, with 7 bases identical to TRBD1. The CDR3 consists of 14 residues. V was pared by 8 bases and J by 6 bases, with 12 bases of the junction left unmatched. Germline values: CDR1 SNHLY, CDR2 FYNNEI. CDR3 region: CASQGERGKAEAFF. The CDR3 DNA follows: TGTGCCAGCCAGGGGGAACGGGGTAAAGCTGAAGCTTTCTTT.

The chain employs TRBV28 and TRBJ2-6, with D perhaps matching TRBD2 (5 bases). This CDR3 spans 17 amino acids. V shed 2 bases and J shed 0 bases, with 11 bases lying between them. CDR1 MDHEN and CDR2 SYDVKM come from the germline V gene. The CDR3 DNA reads TGTGCCAGCAGTTTAGGTCACGGGAACTCTGGGGCCAACGTCCTGACTTTC. This translates into CASSLGHGNSGANVLTF.

The chain joins TRBV11-1 to TRBJ1-2; maybe TRBD1 (6 bases). Germline V gene data show CDR1 as SGHAT and CDR2 as FQDESV (reference sequence). V lost 3 bases and J lost 7, with 15 bases in between. CDR3 length equals 14 residues. This chain's CDR3 is CASSFRGISSGYTF. CDR3 DNA: TGTGCCAGCAGCTTCAGGGGCATATCCTCTGGCTACACCTTC.

The chain couples TRBV28 to TRBJ1-2; TRBD1 aligns across 7 bases. The CDR3 sequence is 16 residues long. V shed 5 bases and J 4 bases; nucleotides not matched to a gene: 13. In germline, CDR1 is MDHEN, CDR2 SYDVKM. The CDR3 DNA follows: TGTGCCAGCAGTCCAACCGGGACAGCCTTTTTCTATGGCTACACCTTC. Amino acids: CASSPTGTAFFYGYTF.

The CDR3 bases are TGCGCCAGCAGCTTGGGGCAGGGGAATGAAAAACTGTTTTTT. Protein: CASSLGQGNEKLFF. The V and J genes are TRBV5-1 and TRBJ1-4; a weak D match, TRBD1 (6 bases). Germline assignment: CDR1 SGHRS and CDR2 YFSETQ. The CDR3 is 14 residues long. V lost 0 bases, J lost 5 bases, and 8 bases lay in between. The full variable domain, its missing parts supplied by reference TRBV5-1 and TRBJ1-4, is KAGVTQTPRYLIKTRGQQVTLSCSPISGHRSVSWYQQTPGQGLQFLFEYFSETQRNKGNFPGRFSGRQFSNSRSEMNVSTLELGDSALYLCASSLGQGNEKLFFGSGTQLSVL.

This clone came up once. The chain links TRBV12-3 or TRBV12-4 to TRBJ1-4, with unresolved D. Trimming stripped 5 bases from V and 1 base from J, with 2 bases between. This CDR3 is 12 amino acids long. The CDR3 protein is CASSLTNEKLFF. CDR3 bases: TGTGCCAGCAGTCTAACTAATGAAAAACTGTTTTTT.

V is TRBV6-2 or TRBV6-3 and J is TRBJ1-5; D might be TRBD1 (5 bases). This CDR3 contains 13 residues. The V and J ends lost 2 bases and 7 bases respectively, with 9 bases between them. The germline CDR1 and CDR2 sequences are MNHEY and SVGEGT. CDR3 in amino acids: CASSYRGSQPQHF. Here the CDR3 DNA reads TGTGCCAGCAGTTACAGGGGATCCCAGCCCCAGCATTTT.

This chain joins TRBV6-5 and TRBJ2-3; the match to TRBD2 covers 11 bases. CDR1 is MNHEY and CDR2 is SVGAGI in the germline V gene. The CDR3 consists of 14 residues. V lost 6 bases and J lost 3; bases outside the gene matches: 2. In DNA, the CDR3 is TGTGCCAGCAGCCGACTAGCGGGGACAGATACGCAGTATTTT. It codes for CASSRLAGTDTQYF.

The genes are TRBV6-5 and TRBJ2-1; D remains unclear. CDR3 size: 13 residues. The V gene lost 0 bases and the J gene lost 5 bases, with 5 bases spanning the gap. The germline V gene has CDR1 MNHEY and CDR2 SVGAGI. The CDR3 here is CASSYSTHNEQFF. Written as DNA, the CDR3 is TGTGCCAGCAGTTACTCGACTCACAATGAGCAGTTCTTC.

Written as DNA, the CDR3 is TGTGCCAGCAGCTTAAGCCGCCTTCTTGGACAGGTGGAGTTCTTC. Protein sequence: CASSLSRLLGQVEFF. The chain has TRBV7-9 and TRBJ2-1; 7 bases line up with TRBD1. Losses at the gene ends were 2 bases for V and 14 bases for J; bases not matched to a gene: 15. CDR3 length: 15 amino acids. The germline CDR1 and CDR2 sequences are SEHNR and FQNEAQ (reference sequence).

This clone has only one observation. The rearrangement links TRBV10-2 to TRBJ1-5; a possible D gene is TRBD1 (6 bases). CDR3 length: 16 amino acids. With 5 bases removed from V and 7 bases from J, the gap between germline ends came to 21 bases. Germline V CDR1 and CDR2: WSHSY, SAAADI. For the CDR3, the DNA is TGCGCCAGCAGTTCTACATCACAGGGCGGCCGGCAGCCCCAGCATTTT. This translates into CASSSTSQGGRQPQHF.

The chain recombines TRBV11-2 with TRBJ1-1, with 9 bases that match TRBD1. The ends lost 2 bases at V and 6 bases at J; junction bases unmatched: 4. CDR1 SGHAT and CDR2 FQNNGV come from the germline V gene. This CDR3 spans 14 amino acids. The CDR3 reads CASSLRDRASEAFF. CDR3 sequence (DNA): TGTGCCAGCAGCTTACGGGACAGGGCGTCTGAAGCTTTCTTT.

This sequence joins TRBV19 and TRBJ2-7, with 7 positions matching TRBD1. Germline V gene lookup returns CDR1 LNHDA and CDR2 SQIVND (reference sequence). After removal of 5 bases from V and 3 bases from J, the junction contained 7 bases not matched to a gene. This CDR3 has 14 residues. The CDR3 nucleotides are TGTGCCAGTAGTGTGACAGGGATCGGCTACGAGCAGTACTTC. This gives the protein CASSVTGIGYEQYF.

V and J are TRBV3-1 (or the pseudogene TRBV3-2) and TRBJ1-2; possible D gene TRBD1, 6 bases. The germline V gene has CDR1 LGHDT and CDR2 YNNKEL (reference sequence). Deletions cut 2 bases from V and 4 bases from J, with 8 bases between. CDR3 length: 13 amino acids. The CDR3, as DNA: TGTGCCAGCAGCCAACAGGGGCGCTATGGCTACACCTTC. It translates to CASSQQGRYGYTF.

This chain joins TRBV4-2 and TRBJ2-1, with 13 bases that match TRBD2. The CDR3 totals 17 residues. V lost 0 bases, J lost 5 bases, and 4 bases stayed unmatched. Germline assignment: CDR1 LGHNA and CDR2 YNFKEQ. CDR3 coding DNA: TGTGCCAGCAGCCAAGAAGGGACTAGCGGGACCAACAATGAGCAGTTCTTC. It encodes CASSQEGTSGTNNEQFF.

V and J are TRBV10-3 and TRBJ1-4; tentative D call: TRBD1 (6 bases). V gave up 4 bases and J gave up 2 bases, with 14 bases separating them. The CDR3 consists of 16 residues. Germline CDR1 reads ENHRY; CDR2 reads SYGVKD. CDR3 bases: TGTGCCATCAGTGGGTCCGGGGGGCAGACTAATGAAAAACTGTTTTTT. This gives the protein CAISGSGGQTNEKLFF.